The sequence of this T cell receptor beta chain was determined in a study of cytotoxic CD8 clonotypes in ibrutinib-treated CLL. Study context: Mean yields were almost 260,000 productive templates and about 94,000 productive rearrangements per sample. Study-level points and caveats: Contraction or stability on treatment characterized the public clonotypes, which were uncommon. Clonality rose at ibrutinib response and fell back toward baseline at progression.

TCRdb keeps only in-frame clones here, not all; method: immunoSEQ multiplex PCR. The data contain 250,000 or so clones, 70% of them singletons. Germline V gene sequence: CDR1 SGHNT, CDR2 YENEEA. The CDR3 runs 15 residues. Comment on this clone: Its target is not known. One end of the junction does not line up with germline, which may come from a read error.

Source: PBMCs, taken after 24 months of ibrutinib treatment. V and J are TRBV11-3 and TRBJ2-1, with no clear D. The sequence was collected from a human donor with chronic lymphocytic leukemia. The CDR3 DNA is TGTGCCAGCAGCTTAGATCCGACATCCTTCAATGAGCAGTTCTTC. Protein product: CASSLDPTSFNEQFF.